This T cell receptor beta chain was sequenced in a study of cytomegalovirus exposure and HLA in healthy donors. Study observations and caveats: Among the CMV-associated chains, a few were confirmed in vitro as specific for CMV antigens. In a later analysis, CMV-associated beta chains were mostly HLA-associated, it appeared. Common viral pathogens (according to a later analysis) appeared linked to several of the most significant clusters.

Concerning this clone itself: Its antigen is still unknown.

The germline CDR1 and CDR2 sequences are WNHNN and SYGVQD (reference sequence). This CDR3 is built from 19 residues. Trimming removed 7 bases from V and 2 bases from J; junction bases left unmatched: 21. PCR amplification relied on 60 Vbeta primers (plus 13 Jbeta primers). The table came from immunoSEQ multiplex PCR; TCRdb's copy has only in-frame clones and leaves some out. The sample records about 210,000 clones, 87% being singletons. The V call is TRBV10-1, the J call TRBJ2-3; 7 positions agree with TRBD1. Sequences were obtained from PBMCs. This TCR was recovered from a boy under 10 years old in good health and CMV-seronegative. Written as DNA, the CDR3 is TGCGCCAGCACCCCAATGGAGAGACAGGGACCGGACGACACAGATACGCAGTATTTT. Translation: CASTPMERQGPDDTDTQYF.